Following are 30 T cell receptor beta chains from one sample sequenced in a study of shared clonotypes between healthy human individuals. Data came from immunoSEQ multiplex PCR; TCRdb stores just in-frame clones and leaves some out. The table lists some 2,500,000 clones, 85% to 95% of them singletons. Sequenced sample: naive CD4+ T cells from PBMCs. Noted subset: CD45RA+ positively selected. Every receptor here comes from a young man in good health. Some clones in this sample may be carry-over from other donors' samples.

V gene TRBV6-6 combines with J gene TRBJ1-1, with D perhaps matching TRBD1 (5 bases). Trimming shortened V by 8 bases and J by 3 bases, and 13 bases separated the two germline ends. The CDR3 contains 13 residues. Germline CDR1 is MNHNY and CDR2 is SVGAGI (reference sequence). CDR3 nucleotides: TGTGCCAGCTTCGAGGGGAGGGACACTGAAGCTTTCTTT. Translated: CASFEGRDTEAFF.

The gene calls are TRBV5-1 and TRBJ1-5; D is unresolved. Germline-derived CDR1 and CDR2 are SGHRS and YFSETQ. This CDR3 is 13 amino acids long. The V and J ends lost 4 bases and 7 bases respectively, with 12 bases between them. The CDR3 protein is CASSDNSGQPQHF. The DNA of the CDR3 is TGCGCCAGCAGCGACAATTCGGGGCAGCCCCAGCATTTT.

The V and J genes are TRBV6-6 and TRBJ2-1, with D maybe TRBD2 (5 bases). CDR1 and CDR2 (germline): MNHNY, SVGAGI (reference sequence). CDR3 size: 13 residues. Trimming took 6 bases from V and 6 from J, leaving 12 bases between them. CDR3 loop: CASRLGLTNEQFF. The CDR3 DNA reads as TGTGCCAGCAGACTAGGGCTGACCAATGAGCAGTTCTTC.

The CDR3 DNA reads as TGTGCCAGCAGCCCCCGGAACAACTATGGCTACACCTTC. The encoded protein is CASSPRNNYGYTF. The rearrangement joins TRBV6-1 to TRBJ1-2; D gene ambiguous. This CDR3 is 13 amino acids long. Germline V gene lookup returns CDR1 MNHNS and CDR2 SASEGT. With 6 bases removed from V and 2 bases from J, the gap between germline ends came to 10 bases.

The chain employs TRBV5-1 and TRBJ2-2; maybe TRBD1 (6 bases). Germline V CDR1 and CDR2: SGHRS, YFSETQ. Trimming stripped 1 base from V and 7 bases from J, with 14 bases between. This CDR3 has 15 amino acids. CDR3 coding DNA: TGCGCCAGCAGCTTGTTGGGGCAGGGGATCGGGGAGCTGTTTTTT. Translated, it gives CASSLLGQGIGELFF.

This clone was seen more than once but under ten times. The CDR3 here is CAISVGGNTIYF. DNA of the CDR3: TGTGCCATCAGTGTTGGCGGAAACACCATATATTTT. The chain combines TRBV10-3 with TRBJ1-3; D gene ambiguous. There are 12 residues in the CDR3. Looked up from germline, CDR1 is ENHRY and CDR2 is SYGVKD. V gave up 4 bases and J gave up 4 bases, with 5 bases separating them.

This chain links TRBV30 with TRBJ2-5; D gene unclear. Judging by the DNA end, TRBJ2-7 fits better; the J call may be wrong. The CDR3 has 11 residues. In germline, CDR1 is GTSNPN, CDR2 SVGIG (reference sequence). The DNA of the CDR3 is TGTGCCTGGAGCCCTTCTAGCGAGCAGTACTTC. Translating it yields CAWSPSSEQYF.

This CDR3 reads CATSRDRGEQYF. Here the CDR3 DNA reads TGTGCCACCAGCAGAGATCGGGGGGAGCAGTACTTC. The chain carries TRBV15 and TRBJ2-5, with 7 nucleotides matching TRBD2. This CDR3 comprises 12 residues. V was pared by 0 bases and J by 11 bases, with 3 bases of the junction left unmatched. The germline V gene has CDR1 LNHNV and CDR2 YYDKDF (reference sequence).

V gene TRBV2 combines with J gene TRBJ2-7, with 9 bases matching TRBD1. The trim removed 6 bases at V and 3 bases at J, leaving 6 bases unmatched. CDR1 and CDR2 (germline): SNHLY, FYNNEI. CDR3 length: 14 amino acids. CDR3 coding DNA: TGTGCCAGCAGGGGGGACAGGGCCTACTACGAGCAGTACTTC. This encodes CASRGDRAYYEQYF.

The CDR3: CASSLSNDRGHGYTF. CDR3 coding DNA: TGTGCCAGCAGCCTCAGTAATGACAGGGGACATGGCTACACCTTC. The V gene is TRBV7-9, the J gene TRBJ1-2, with TRBD1 matching 8 bases. The CDR3 consists of 15 residues. V lost 5 bases and J lost 6; bases outside the gene matches: 11. CDR1 and CDR2 (germline): SEHNR, FQNEAQ (reference sequence).

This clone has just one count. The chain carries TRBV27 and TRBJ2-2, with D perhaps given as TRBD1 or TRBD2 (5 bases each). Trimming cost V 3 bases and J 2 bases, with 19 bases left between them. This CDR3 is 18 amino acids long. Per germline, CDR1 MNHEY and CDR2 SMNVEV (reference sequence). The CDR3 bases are TGTGCCAGCAGTTTCCGGAGGTACGGGACGGGCAACACCGGGGAGCTGTTTTTT. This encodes CASSFRRYGTGNTGELFF.

In nucleotides, the CDR3 is TGTGCCAGCAGCTTAAATGGCATAGCGGCTAGCACAGATACGCAGTATTTT. Its protein product is CASSLNGIAASTDTQYF. The chain has TRBV7-3 and TRBJ2-3; tentatively, D is TRBD2 (6 bases). The germline V gene encodes CDR1 SGHTA and CDR2 FQGTGA. The CDR3 runs to 17 residues. V dropped 1 base and J dropped 0 bases, with 14 bases sitting between them.

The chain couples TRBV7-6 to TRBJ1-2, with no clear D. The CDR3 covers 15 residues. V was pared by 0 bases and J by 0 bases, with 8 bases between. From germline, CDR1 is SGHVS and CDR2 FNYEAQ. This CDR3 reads CASSLAASANYGYTF. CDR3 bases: TGTGCCAGCAGCTTAGCGGCCAGTGCTAACTATGGCTACACCTTC. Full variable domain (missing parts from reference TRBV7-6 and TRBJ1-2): GAGVSQSPRYKVTKRGQDVALRCDPISGHVSLYWYRQALGQGPEFLTYFNYEAQQDKSGLPNDRFSAERPEGSISTLTIQRTEQRDSAMYRCASSLAASANYGYTFGSGTRLTVV.

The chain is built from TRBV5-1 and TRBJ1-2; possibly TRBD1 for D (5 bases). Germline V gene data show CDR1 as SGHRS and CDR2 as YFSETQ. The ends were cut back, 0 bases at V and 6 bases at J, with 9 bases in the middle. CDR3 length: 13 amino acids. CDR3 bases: TGCGCCAGCAGCTTGGACAGGACGAATGGCTACACCTTC. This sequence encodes CASSLDRTNGYTF.

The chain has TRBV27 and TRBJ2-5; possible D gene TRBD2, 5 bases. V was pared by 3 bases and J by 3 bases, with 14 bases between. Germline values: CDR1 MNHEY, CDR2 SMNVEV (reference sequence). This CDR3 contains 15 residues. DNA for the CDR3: TGTGCCAGCAGTTTGGCTAGCAGAGGTAAAGAGACCCAGTACTTC. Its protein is CASSLASRGKETQYF.

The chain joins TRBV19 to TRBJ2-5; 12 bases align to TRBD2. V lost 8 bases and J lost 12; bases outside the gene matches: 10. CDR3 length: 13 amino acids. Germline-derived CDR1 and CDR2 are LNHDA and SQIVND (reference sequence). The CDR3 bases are TGTGCCAGTTCCCCCCCGGGACTAGCGGGTGAGTACTTC. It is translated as CASSPPGLAGEYF.

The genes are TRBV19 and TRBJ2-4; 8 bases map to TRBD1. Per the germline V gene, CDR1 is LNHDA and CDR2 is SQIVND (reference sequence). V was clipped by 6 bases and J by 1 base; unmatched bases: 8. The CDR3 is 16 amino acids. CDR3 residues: CASSGAWTGAKNIQYF. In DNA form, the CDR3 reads TGTGCCAGTAGCGGAGCCTGGACAGGGGCCAAAAACATTCAGTACTTC.

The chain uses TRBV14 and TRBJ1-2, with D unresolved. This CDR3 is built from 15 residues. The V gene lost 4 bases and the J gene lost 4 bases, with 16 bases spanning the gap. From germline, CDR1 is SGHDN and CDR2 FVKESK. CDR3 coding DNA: TGTGCCAGCAGCCCCCTATTGGCGGTTTCCTATGGCTACACCTTC. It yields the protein CASSPLLAVSYGYTF. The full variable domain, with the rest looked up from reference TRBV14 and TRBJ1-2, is EAGVTQFPSHSVIEKGQTVTLRCDPISGHDNLYWYRRVMGKEIKFLLHFVKESKQDESGMPNNRFLAERTGGTYSTLKVQPAELEDSGVYFCASSPLLAVSYGYTFGSGTRLTVV.

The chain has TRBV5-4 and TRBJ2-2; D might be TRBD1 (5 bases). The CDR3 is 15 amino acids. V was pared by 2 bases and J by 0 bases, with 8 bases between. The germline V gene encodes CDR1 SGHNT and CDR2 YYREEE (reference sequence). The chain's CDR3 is CASSFDSANTGELFF. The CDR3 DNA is TGTGCCAGCAGCTTCGACAGTGCGAACACCGGGGAGCTGTTTTTT. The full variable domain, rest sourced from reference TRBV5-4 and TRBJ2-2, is ETGVTQSPTHLIKTRGQQVTLRCSSQSGHNTVSWYQQALGQGPQFIFQYYREEENGRGNFPPRFSGLQFPNYSSELNVNALELDDSALYLCASSFDSANTGELFFGEGSRLTVL.

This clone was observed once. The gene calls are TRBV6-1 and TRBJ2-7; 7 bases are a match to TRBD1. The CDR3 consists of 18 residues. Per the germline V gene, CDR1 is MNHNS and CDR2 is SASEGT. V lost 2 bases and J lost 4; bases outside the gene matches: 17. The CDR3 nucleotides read TGTGCCAGCAGTGAAATGACAGGGCTCCTCGGATTTTTGTACGAGCAGTACTTC. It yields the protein CASSEMTGLLGFLYEQYF.

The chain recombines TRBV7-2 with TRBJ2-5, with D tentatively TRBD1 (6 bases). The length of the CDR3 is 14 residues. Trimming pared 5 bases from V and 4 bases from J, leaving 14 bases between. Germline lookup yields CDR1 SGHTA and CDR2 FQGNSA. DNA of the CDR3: TGTGCCAGCAGCGTTAGTGGACAGCGAGAGACCCAGTACTTC. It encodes CASSVSGQRETQYF.

The CDR3 loop reads CASSLGQGEYGETQYF. The CDR3 nucleotides read TGTGCCAGCAGCTTGGGACAGGGGGAGTACGGAGAGACCCAGTACTTC. The V gene is TRBV7-6, the J gene TRBJ2-5; 11 bases line up with TRBD1. Losses at the gene ends were 3 bases for V and 4 bases for J; bases not matched to a gene: 7. The CDR3 consists of 16 residues. Germline assignment: CDR1 SGHVS and CDR2 FNYEAQ.

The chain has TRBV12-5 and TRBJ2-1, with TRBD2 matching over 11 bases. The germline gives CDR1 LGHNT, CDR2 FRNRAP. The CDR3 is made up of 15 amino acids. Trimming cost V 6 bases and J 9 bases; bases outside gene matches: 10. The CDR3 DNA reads TGTGCTAGTGGCCCCGGACTAGCGGGTCGCGGTGAGCAGTTCTTC. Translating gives CASGPGLAGRGEQFF.

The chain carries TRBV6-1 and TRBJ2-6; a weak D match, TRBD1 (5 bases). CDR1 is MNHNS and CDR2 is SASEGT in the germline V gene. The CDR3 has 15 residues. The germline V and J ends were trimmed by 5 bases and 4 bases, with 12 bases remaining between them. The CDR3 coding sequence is TGTGCCAGCAGTCCGGACATCTCGGGGGCCAACGTCCTGACTTTC. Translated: CASSPDISGANVLTF.

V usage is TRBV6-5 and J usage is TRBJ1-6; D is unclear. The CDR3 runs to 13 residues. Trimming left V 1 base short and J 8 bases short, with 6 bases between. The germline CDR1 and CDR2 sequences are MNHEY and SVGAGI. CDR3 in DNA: TGTGCCAGCAGTTACTGGGAGGATTCACCCCTCCACTTT. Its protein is CASSYWEDSPLHF.

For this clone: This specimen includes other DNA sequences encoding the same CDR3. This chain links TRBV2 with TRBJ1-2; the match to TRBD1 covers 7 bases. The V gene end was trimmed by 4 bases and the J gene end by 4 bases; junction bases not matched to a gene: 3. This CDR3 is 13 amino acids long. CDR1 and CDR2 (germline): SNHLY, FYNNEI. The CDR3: CASSGGGGYGYTF. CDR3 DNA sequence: TGTGCCAGCAGTGGAGGGGGCGGCTATGGCTACACCTTC.

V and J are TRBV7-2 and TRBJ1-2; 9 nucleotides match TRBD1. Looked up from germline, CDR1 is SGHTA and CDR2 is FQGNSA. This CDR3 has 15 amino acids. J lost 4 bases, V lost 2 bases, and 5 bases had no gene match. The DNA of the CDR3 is TGTGCCAGCAGCTTATCGTGGACAGGGGTCTATGGCTACACCTTC. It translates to CASSLSWTGVYGYTF.

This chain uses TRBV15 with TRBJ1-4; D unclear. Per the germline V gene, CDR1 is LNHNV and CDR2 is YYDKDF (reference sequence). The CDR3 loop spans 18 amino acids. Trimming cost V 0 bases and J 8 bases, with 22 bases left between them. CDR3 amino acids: CATSRDQLRGRVREKLFF. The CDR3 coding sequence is TGTGCCACCAGCAGAGATCAGCTTCGGGGTCGGGTTCGGGAAAAACTGTTTTTT.

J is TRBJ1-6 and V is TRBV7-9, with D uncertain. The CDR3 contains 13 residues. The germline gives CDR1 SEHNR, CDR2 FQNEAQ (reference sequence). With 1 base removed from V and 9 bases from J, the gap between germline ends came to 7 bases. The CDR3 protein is CASSLGAGSPLHF. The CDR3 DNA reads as TGTGCCAGCAGCTTAGGAGCTGGTTCACCCCTCCACTTT.

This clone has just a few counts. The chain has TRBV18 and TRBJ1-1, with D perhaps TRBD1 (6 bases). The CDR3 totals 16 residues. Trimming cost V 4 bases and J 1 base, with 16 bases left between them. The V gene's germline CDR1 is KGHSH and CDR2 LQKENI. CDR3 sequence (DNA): TGTGCCAGCTCACTCTCTGTCGGGGGCGCGAACACTGAAGCTTTCTTT. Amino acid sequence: CASSLSVGGANTEAFF. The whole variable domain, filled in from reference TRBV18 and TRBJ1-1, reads NAGVMQNPRHLVRRRGQEARLRCSPMKGHSHVYWYRQLPEEGLKFMVYLQKENIIDESGMPKERFSAEFPKEGPSILRIQQVVRGDSAAYFCASSLSVGGANTEAFFGQGTRLTVV.